The 17 T cell receptor beta chains reported below all come from one sample, sequenced in a study of T cells in Graves' hyperthyroidism and ophthalmopathy (dated by TCRdb to between 2018 and 2020). Library preparation was by multiplex PCR. Sequencing instrument: Illumina HiSeq 2000. The TCR beta CDR3 regions were amplified from the RNA transcripts. For the first round of RT-PCR on the TCR CDR3, the HTBI primer set was used together with the Qiagen OneStep RT-PCR kit. TCRdb reanalyzed the raw reads on its own, using fastp at Q25 for trimming and MiXCR for clone calling, and kept in-frame beta chains. Under each unique CDR3 protein, matching rows form one entry showing the most common genes and DNA. The sample data list about 640,000 distinct CDR3 sequences, and roughly 20% of these were observed just once. 34% of the sample belongs to the ten largest clones. The material sequenced was blood. The receptors stem from a man aged 25 to 40 with Graves' ophthalmopathy.

At least ten counts were recorded for this clonotype. The V gene is TRBV7-9, the J gene TRBJ1-1, with D perhaps matching TRBD1 (6 bases). This CDR3 is 12 amino acids long. The V gene's germline CDR1 is SEHNR and CDR2 FQNEAQ (reference sequence). Trimming stripped 5 bases from V and 8 bases from J, with 12 bases between. The CDR3 coding sequence is TGTGCCAGCAGCGCAGGGGCAGGGGAAGCTTTCTTT. Translation gives CASSAGAGEAFF.

The genes are TRBV4-1 and TRBJ1-5, with 8 bases aligning to TRBD1. CDR3 size: 16 residues. Trimming at V came to 4 bases and at J to 4 bases, leaving 9 bases not matched to a gene. Germline V gene lookup returns CDR1 MGHRA and CDR2 YSYEKL. This CDR3 is CASSLVGTGVNQPQHF. DNA of the CDR3: TGCGCCAGCAGCCTAGTGGGGACAGGAGTTAATCAGCCCCAGCATTTT.

This clonotype was detected many times. J is TRBJ2-5 and V is TRBV7-2; tentative D call: TRBD2 (6 bases). Per the germline V gene, CDR1 is SGHTA and CDR2 is FQGNSA. V dropped 1 base and J dropped 3 bases, with 15 bases sitting between them. The CDR3 length is 16 residues. CDR3 sequence reads: CASSLDGEAIEETQYF. The CDR3 bases are TGTGCCAGCAGCTTAGACGGGGAGGCGATCGAAGAGACCCAGTACTTC. Together with reference TRBV7-2 and TRBJ2-5, the CDR3 gives the full variable domain: GAGVSQSPSNKVTEKGKDVELRCDPISGHTALYWYRQSLGQGLEFLIYFQGNSAPDKSGLPSDRFSAERTGGSVSTLTIQRTQQEDSAVYLCASSLDGEAIEETQYFGPGTRLLVL.

This clonotype showed up many times. The rearrangement links TRBV12-3 or TRBV12-4 to TRBJ2-1; D ambiguous. The CDR3 is made up of 12 amino acids. The ends were cut back, 3 bases at V and 6 bases at J, with 6 bases in the middle. In DNA form, the CDR3 reads TGTGCCAGCAGTTTTCATGGCAATGAGCAGTTCTTC. This translates into CASSFHGNEQFF.

This clonotype was seen at least ten times. The CDR3 DNA reads as TGTGCCAGCAGCCGAGGACTAGCGGCGCAAGATACGCAGTATTTT. Its protein product is CASSRGLAAQDTQYF. This chain connects TRBV28 to TRBJ2-3; 10 positions match TRBD2. The junction had 8 bases not matched to a gene; V was cut back by 6 bases and J by 5 bases. The CDR3 is 15 amino acids. The germline gives CDR1 MDHEN, CDR2 SYDVKM.

The chain couples TRBV6-5 to TRBJ1-3; the D is unclear. The germline V gene has CDR1 MNHEY and CDR2 SVGAGI. V lost 8 bases and J 0 bases, leaving 8 bases between the germline ends. The CDR3 is 13 residues long. CDR3 loop: CASVLDSGNTIYF. The CDR3, as DNA: TGTGCCAGCGTTCTCGACTCTGGAAACACCATATATTTT.

The rearrangement uses TRBV28 and TRBJ1-1; D is uncertain. Trimming stripped 4 bases from V and 6 bases from J, with 9 bases between. The CDR3 totals 12 residues. Germline V gene lookup returns CDR1 MDHEN and CDR2 SYDVKM. The CDR3 region is CASSSGVAEAFF. Written as DNA, the CDR3 is TGTGCCAGCAGTTCCGGGGTCGCTGAAGCTTTCTTT.

Regarding this clonotype: Since a much larger clone is just one base distant, this may be a read error. The chain combines TRBV6-5 with TRBJ2-1; D gene uncertain. CDR1 is MNHEY and CDR2 is SVGAGI in the germline V gene. The CDR3 consists of 12 residues. This chain's CDR3 is CASRDSDNEQFF. The DNA of the CDR3 is TGTGCCAGCAGAGACTCCGACAATGAGCAGTTCTTC.

The rearrangement joins TRBV11-2 to TRBJ2-7; D unresolved. V lost 5 bases to trimming and J lost 3 bases, with 8 bases between them. This CDR3 comprises 12 residues. Germline CDR1 is SGHAT and CDR2 is FQNNGV. Here the CDR3 DNA reads TGTGCCAGCAGCGTCGGAGTCTACGAGCAGTACTTC. Its translation is CASSVGVYEQYF.

V and J are TRBV4-1 and TRBJ2-2; tentatively, D is TRBD1 or TRBD2 (6 bases each). Germline-derived CDR1 and CDR2 are MGHRA and YSYEKL. Trimming took off 1 base at V and 7 bases at J, with 16 bases between the two ends. The CDR3 sequence is 16 residues long. The CDR3: CASSQGTRQEGGELFF. The CDR3 DNA reads TGCGCCAGCAGCCAAGGGACTCGACAGGAGGGCGGGGAGCTGTTTTTT.

The V call is TRBV6-5, the J call TRBJ1-3; no reliable D call. The V gene lost 5 bases and the J gene lost 4 bases, with 12 bases spanning the gap. CDR1 and CDR2 (germline): MNHEY, SVGAGI. The CDR3 loop spans 14 amino acids. CDR3 bases: TGTGCCAGCAGTCCCTCGGGCCCCGGAAACACCATATATTTT. It specifies CASSPSGPGNTIYF.

The chain couples TRBV29-1 to TRBJ2-1, with TRBD2 as a possible D gene (5 bases). Germline V gene data show CDR1 as SQVTM and CDR2 as ANQGSEA. Trimming stripped 7 bases from V and 7 bases from J, with 14 bases between. This CDR3 has 12 amino acids. Written as DNA, the CDR3 is TGCAGCGACTCGGTGGCGGGTAATGAGCAGTTCTTC. Amino acids: CSDSVAGNEQFF.

This clonotype was counted between two and nine times. V is TRBV20-1 and J is TRBJ2-3, with TRBD1 matching 11 bases. Germline CDR1 reads DFQATT; CDR2 reads SNEGSKA (reference sequence). J gave up 6 bases and V 5 bases, and 7 bases lay outside the gene matches. There are 14 residues in the CDR3. For the CDR3, the DNA is TGCAGTGCTGACGGACAGGGGGCAGGGGATACGCAGTATTTT. This sequence encodes CSADGQGAGDTQYF.

This clonotype has a handful of counts. In this CDR3 the conserved last residue, phenylalanine or tryptophan, is missing, so a read error is likely. The chain has TRBV6-5 and TRBJ1-6, with 8 bases aligning to TRBD1. V lost 2 bases to trimming and J lost 0 bases; unmatched junction nucleotides: 3. The germline V gene encodes CDR1 MNHEY and CDR2 SVGAGI. The CDR3 is made up of 17 amino acids. The CDR3 spells CASSYNRGSSYNSPLHL. In DNA, the CDR3 is TGTGCCAGCAGTTACAACAGGGGGAGCTCCTATAATTCACCCCTCCACCTT.

In its sample, this clonotype was seen many times. The CDR3 DNA is TGTGCCAGCAGTCGCCGGGACAGAAGCAATCAGCCCCAGCATTTT. Its protein product is CASSRRDRSNQPQHF. The chain joins TRBV6-1 to TRBJ1-5; 7 bases align to TRBD1. This CDR3 has 15 amino acids. In germline, CDR1 is MNHNS, CDR2 SASEGT. V shed 5 bases, J shed 1 base, and the junction held 5 bases outside the gene matches.

V gene TRBV9 combines with J gene TRBJ1-2, with D perhaps matching TRBD1 (6 bases). Trimming took off 4 bases at V and 0 bases at J, with 13 bases between the two ends. The germline gives CDR1 SGDLS, CDR2 YYNGEE. The CDR3 is 15 residues long. In DNA form, the CDR3 reads TGTGCCAGCAGCTCCCGGTGGACAGCTAACTATGGCTACACCTTC. Its protein is CASSSRWTANYGYTF.

The chain carries TRBV7-6 and TRBJ2-7; 11 bases match TRBD2. Unmatched junction bases numbered 8, after V lost 4 bases and J lost 3 bases. CDR3 length equals 16 residues. Germline V CDR1 and CDR2: SGHVS, FNYEAQ. The chain's CDR3 is CASSSISGRALYEQYF. The CDR3 DNA follows: TGTGCCAGCAGCTCGATTAGCGGGAGGGCCCTCTACGAGCAGTACTTC. Supplemented by reference TRBV7-6 and TRBJ2-7, the full variable domain reads GAGVSQSPRYKVTKRGQDVALRCDPISGHVSLYWYRQALGQGPEFLTYFNYEAQQDKSGLPNDRFSAERPEGSISTLTIQRTEQRDSAMYRCASSSISGRALYEQYFGPGTRLTVT.